One sample yielded the 3 T cell receptor beta chains listed below, sequenced in a study of blood T cell repertoires in COVID-19. TCRdb's copy holds only in-frame clones and misses some; the assay was immunoSEQ multiplex PCR. The profile shows roughly 220,000 clones, around 90% of them singletons. Sequencing was carried out using PBMCs or T cells enriched from blood (not recorded which). These receptors were collected from a woman aged 45-60 years with acute COVID-19.

The rearrangement joins TRBV2 to TRBJ2-3; D unresolved. Trimming took 4 bases from V and 3 from J, leaving 8 bases between them. The CDR3 length is 13 residues. Germline V gives CDR1 SNHLY, CDR2 FYNNEI. CDR3 in DNA: TGTGCCAGCAGTGCCGGGTTAACAGATACGCAGTATTTT. Protein sequence: CASSAGLTDTQYF.

The rearrangement joins TRBV7-2 to TRBJ2-7, with TRBD2 matching 10 bases. The CDR3 consists of 17 residues. Germline CDR1 is SGHTA and CDR2 is FQGNSA. After removal of 0 bases from V and 2 bases from J, the junction contained 7 bases not matched to a gene. CDR3 sequence reads: CASSLAASGSRAYEQYF. Written as DNA, the CDR3 is TGTGCCAGCAGCTTAGCGGCTAGCGGGAGTCGAGCCTACGAGCAGTACTTC.

The rearrangement uses TRBV25-1 and TRBJ2-1, with 8 bases fitting TRBD2. This CDR3 is built from 15 residues. Germline V CDR1 and CDR2: MGHDK, SYGVNS. V lost 3 bases, J lost 9 bases, and 10 bases stayed unmatched. The CDR3 protein is CASSDFAAGEVEQFF. The DNA of the CDR3 is TGTGCCAGCAGTGATTTCGCAGCGGGAGAGGTTGAGCAGTTCTTC.